This T cell receptor (beta chain) comes out of a study of control samples from healthy donors and cancer patients. TCRdb's table, derived via immunoSEQ multiplex PCR, lists solely in-frame clones and lacks some. Of approximately 97,000 clones in the sample, about 90% were seen once. In germline, CDR1 is SEHNR, CDR2 FQNEAQ (reference sequence). CDR3 length: 13 amino acids. The ends were cut back, 6 bases at V and 8 bases at J, with 14 bases in the middle. The clonotype originates from a woman aged 18-29 years in good health. The chain joins TRBV7-9 to TRBJ2-1; D gene uncertain. Sequences were obtained from blood. The CDR3 nucleotides are TGTGCCAGCAGACTCTCCTCACTTCATGAGCAGTTCTTC. Its translation: CASRLSSLHEQFF.